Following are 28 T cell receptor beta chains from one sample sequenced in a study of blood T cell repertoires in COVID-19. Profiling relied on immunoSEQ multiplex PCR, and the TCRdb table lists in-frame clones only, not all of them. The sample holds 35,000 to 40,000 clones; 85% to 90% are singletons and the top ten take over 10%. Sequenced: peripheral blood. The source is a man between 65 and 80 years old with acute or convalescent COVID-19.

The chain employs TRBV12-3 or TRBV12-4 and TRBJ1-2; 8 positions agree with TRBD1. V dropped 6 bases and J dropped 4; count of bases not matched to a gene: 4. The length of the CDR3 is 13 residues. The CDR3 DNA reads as TGTGCCAGCAGCCGACAGGGGACCTATGGCTACACCTTC. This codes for CASSRQGTYGYTF.

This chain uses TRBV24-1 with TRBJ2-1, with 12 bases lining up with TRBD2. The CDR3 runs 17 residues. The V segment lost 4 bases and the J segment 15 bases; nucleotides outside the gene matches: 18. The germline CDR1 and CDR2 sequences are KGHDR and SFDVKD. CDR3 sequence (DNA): TGTGCCACCAGTGACTCGAAAAGGACTAGCGGGACACGTCTCCTGTTCTTC. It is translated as CATSDSKRTSGTRLLFF.

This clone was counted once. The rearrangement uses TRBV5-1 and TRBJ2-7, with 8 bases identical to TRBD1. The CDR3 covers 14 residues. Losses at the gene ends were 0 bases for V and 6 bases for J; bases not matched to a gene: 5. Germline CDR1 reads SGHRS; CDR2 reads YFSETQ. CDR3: CASSLGTGNREQYF. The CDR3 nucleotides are TGCGCCAGCAGCTTGGGGACAGGGAACCGCGAGCAGTACTTC.

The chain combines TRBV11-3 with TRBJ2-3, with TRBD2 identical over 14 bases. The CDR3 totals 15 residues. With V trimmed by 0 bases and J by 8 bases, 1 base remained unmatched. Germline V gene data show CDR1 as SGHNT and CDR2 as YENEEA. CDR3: CASSLEGLAGATQYF. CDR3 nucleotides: TGTGCCAGCAGCTTAGAGGGACTAGCGGGAGCTACGCAGTATTTT.

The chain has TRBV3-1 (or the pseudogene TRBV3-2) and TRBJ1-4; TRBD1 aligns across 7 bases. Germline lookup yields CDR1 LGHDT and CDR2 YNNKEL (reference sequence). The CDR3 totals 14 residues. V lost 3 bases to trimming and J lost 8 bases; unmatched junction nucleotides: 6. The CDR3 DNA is TGTGCCAGCAGCCACAGGCAGGGGGAAGAAAAACTGTTTTTT. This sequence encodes CASSHRQGEEKLFF.

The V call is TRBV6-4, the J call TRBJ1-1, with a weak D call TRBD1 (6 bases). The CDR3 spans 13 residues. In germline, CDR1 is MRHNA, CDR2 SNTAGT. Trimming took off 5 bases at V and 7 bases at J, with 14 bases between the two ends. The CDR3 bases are TGTGCCAGCAGTACCAATCAGGGGAATGAAGCTTTCTTT. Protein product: CASSTNQGNEAFF.

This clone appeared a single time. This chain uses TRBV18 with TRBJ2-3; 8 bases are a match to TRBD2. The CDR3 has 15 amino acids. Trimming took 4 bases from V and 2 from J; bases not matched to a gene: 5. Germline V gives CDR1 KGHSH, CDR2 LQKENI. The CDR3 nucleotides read TGTGCCAGCTCACTTGAGCGGGAGAACACAGATACGCAGTATTTT. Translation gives CASSLERENTDTQYF.

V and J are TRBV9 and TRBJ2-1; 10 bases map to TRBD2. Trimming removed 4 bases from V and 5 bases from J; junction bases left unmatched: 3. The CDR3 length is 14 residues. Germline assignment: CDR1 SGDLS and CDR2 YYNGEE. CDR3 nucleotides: TGTGCCAGCAGCTCTAGCGGGGGAGACAATGAGCAGTTCTTC. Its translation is CASSSSGGDNEQFF.

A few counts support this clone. The CDR3 is CASSPGLVTPSTYNEQFF. CDR3 coding DNA: TGTGCCAGCAGTCCCGGACTAGTAACACCCTCAACTTACAATGAGCAGTTCTTC. The V and J genes are TRBV27 and TRBJ2-1, with 7 bases fitting TRBD2. Germline-derived CDR1 and CDR2 are MNHEY and SMNVEV (reference sequence). Trimming took 5 bases from V and 4 from J; bases not matched to a gene: 17. CDR3 size: 18 residues.

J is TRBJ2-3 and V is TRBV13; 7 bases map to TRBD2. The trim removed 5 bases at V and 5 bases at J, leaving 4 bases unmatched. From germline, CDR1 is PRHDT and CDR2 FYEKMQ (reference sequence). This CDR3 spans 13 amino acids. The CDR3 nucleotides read TGTGCCAGCAGCCTCAAGCGGGGAGATACGCAGTATTTT. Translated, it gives CASSLKRGDTQYF.

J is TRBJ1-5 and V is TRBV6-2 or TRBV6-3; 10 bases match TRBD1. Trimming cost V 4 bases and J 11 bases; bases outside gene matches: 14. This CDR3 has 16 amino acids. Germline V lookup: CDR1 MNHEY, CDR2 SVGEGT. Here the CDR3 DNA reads TGTGCCAGCAGTTTCCTCGGGACAGGGGCCCCGAGGGCCCAGCATTTT. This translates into CASSFLGTGAPRAQHF.

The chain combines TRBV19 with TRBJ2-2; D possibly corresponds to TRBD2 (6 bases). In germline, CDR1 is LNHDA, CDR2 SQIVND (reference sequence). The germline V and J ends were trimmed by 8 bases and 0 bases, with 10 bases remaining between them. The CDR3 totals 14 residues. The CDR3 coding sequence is TGTGCCAGTGATCGGAGGGCGAACACCGGGGAGCTGTTTTTT. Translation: CASDRRANTGELFF. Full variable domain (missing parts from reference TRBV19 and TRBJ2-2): DGGITQSPKYLFRKEGQNVTLSCEQNLNHDAMYWYRQDPGQGLRLIYYSQIVNDFQKGDIAEGYSVSREKKESFPLTVTSAQKNPTAFYLCASDRRANTGELFFGEGSRLTVL.

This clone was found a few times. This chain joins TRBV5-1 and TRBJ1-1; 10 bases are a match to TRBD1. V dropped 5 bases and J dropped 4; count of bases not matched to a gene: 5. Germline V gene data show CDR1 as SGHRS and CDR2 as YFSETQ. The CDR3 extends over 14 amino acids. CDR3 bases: TGCGCCAGCAGGGGACAGGGGAGCAGCACTGAAGCTTTCTTT. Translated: CASRGQGSSTEAFF. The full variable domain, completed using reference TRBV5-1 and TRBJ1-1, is KAGVTQTPRYLIKTRGQQVTLSCSPISGHRSVSWYQQTPGQGLQFLFEYFSETQRNKGNFPGRFSGRQFSNSRSEMNVSTLELGDSALYLCASRGQGSSTEAFFGQGTRLTVV.

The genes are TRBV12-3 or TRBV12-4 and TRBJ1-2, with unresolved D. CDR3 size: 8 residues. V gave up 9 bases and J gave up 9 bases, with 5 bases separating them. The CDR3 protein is CASNSYTF. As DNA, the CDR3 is TGTGCCAGTAATAGCTACACCTTC.

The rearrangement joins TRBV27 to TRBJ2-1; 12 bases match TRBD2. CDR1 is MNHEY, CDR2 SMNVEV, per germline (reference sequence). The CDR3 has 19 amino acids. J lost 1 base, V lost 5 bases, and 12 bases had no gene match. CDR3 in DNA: TGTGCCAGCAGTCGAAGGACTAGCGGGAAACTTACTTCCTACAATGAGCAGTTCTTC. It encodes CASSRRTSGKLTSYNEQFF.

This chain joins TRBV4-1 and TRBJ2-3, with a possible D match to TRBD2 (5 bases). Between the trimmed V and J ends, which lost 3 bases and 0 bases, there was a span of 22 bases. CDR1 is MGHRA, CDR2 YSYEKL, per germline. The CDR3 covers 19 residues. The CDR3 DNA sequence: TGCGCCAGCAGCCACCTAAAATTCGTCGGGATGGGAAGCACAGATACGCAGTATTTT. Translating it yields CASSHLKFVGMGSTDTQYF.

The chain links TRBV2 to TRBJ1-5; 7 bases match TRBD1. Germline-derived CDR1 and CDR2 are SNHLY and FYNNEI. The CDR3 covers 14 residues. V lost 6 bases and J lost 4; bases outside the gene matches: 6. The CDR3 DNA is TGTGCCAGCAGAAGGGGGACAGTGAATCAGCCCCAGCATTTT. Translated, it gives CASRRGTVNQPQHF.

The CDR3 DNA is TGCGCCAGCAGCTTGGAAGCAGGGAAGGCCGGGGAGCTGTTTTTT. Its protein product is CASSLEAGKAGELFF. The chain links TRBV5-1 to TRBJ2-2; tentative D call: TRBD1 (5 bases). The CDR3 is made up of 15 amino acids. Germline V gene sequence: CDR1 SGHRS, CDR2 YFSETQ. With 0 bases removed from V and 6 bases from J, the gap between germline ends came to 12 bases. Looking up the rest from reference TRBV5-1 and TRBJ2-2 gives the full variable domain: KAGVTQTPRYLIKTRGQQVTLSCSPISGHRSVSWYQQTPGQGLQFLFEYFSETQRNKGNFPGRFSGRQFSNSRSEMNVSTLELGDSALYLCASSLEAGKAGELFFGEGSRLTVL.

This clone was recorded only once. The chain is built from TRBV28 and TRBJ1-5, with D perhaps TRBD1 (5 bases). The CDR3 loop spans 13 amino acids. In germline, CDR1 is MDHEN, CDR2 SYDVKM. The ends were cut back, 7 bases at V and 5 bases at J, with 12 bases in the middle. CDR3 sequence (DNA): TGTGCCAGCATTGGGCAGGGCCATCAGCCCCAGCATTTT. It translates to CASIGQGHQPQHF.

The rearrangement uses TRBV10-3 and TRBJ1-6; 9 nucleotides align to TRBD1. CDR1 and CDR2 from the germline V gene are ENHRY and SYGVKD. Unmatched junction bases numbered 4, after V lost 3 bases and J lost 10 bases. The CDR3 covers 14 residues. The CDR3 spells CAISEDRGGSPLHF. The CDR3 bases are TGTGCCATCAGTGAAGACAGGGGGGGGTCACCCCTCCACTTT.

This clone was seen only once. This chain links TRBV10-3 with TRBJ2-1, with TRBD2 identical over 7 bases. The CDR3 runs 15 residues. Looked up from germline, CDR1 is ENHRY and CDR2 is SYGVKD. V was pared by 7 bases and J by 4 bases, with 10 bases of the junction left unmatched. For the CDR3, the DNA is TGTGCCATCACCCAGAGGCTAGCGGTGTACAATGAGCAGTTCTTC. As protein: CAITQRLAVYNEQFF.

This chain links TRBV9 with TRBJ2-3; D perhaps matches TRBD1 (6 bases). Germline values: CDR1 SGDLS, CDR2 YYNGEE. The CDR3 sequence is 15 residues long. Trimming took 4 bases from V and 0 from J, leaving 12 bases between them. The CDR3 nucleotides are TGTGCCAGCAGCCCAGGACAGACTAGCACAGATACGCAGTATTTT. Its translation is CASSPGQTSTDTQYF.

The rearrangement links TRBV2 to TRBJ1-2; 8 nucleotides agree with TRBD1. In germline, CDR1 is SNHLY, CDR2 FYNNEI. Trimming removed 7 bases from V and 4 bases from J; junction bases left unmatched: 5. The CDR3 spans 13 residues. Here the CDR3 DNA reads TGTGCCAGCAATTATGGACAGGGCTATGGCTACACCTTC. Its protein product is CASNYGQGYGYTF.

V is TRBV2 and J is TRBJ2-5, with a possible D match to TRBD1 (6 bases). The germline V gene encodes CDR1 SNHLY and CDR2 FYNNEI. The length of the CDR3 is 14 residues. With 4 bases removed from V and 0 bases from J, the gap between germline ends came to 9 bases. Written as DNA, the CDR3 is TGTGCCAGCAGTGGAGGGACAAACCAAGAGACCCAGTACTTC. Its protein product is CASSGGTNQETQYF.

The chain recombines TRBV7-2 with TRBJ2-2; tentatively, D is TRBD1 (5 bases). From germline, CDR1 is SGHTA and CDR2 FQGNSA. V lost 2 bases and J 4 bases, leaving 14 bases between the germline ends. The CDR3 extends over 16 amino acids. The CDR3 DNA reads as TGTGCCAGCAGCTTAAACGGTATAGGGGTCACCGGGGAGCTGTTTTTT. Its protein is CASSLNGIGVTGELFF.

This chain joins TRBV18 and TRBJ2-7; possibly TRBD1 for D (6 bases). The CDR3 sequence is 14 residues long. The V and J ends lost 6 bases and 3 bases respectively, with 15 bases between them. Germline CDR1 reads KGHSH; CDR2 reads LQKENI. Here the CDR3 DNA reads TGTGCCAGCTCTCGTGCCGGGACACTCTACGAGCAGTACTTC. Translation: CASSRAGTLYEQYF.

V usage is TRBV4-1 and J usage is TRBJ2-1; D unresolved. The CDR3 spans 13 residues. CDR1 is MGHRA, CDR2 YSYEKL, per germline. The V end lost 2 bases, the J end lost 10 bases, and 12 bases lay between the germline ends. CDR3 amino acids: CASSQPPRVEQFF. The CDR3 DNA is TGCGCCAGCAGCCAACCCCCTCGAGTCGAGCAGTTCTTC.

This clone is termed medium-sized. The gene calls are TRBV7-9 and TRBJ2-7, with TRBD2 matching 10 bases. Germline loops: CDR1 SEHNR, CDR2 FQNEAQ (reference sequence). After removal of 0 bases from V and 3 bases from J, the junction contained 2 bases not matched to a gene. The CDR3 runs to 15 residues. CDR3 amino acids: CASSLAVAGGYEQYF. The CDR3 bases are TGTGCCAGCAGCTTAGCGGTAGCGGGAGGCTACGAGCAGTACTTC.